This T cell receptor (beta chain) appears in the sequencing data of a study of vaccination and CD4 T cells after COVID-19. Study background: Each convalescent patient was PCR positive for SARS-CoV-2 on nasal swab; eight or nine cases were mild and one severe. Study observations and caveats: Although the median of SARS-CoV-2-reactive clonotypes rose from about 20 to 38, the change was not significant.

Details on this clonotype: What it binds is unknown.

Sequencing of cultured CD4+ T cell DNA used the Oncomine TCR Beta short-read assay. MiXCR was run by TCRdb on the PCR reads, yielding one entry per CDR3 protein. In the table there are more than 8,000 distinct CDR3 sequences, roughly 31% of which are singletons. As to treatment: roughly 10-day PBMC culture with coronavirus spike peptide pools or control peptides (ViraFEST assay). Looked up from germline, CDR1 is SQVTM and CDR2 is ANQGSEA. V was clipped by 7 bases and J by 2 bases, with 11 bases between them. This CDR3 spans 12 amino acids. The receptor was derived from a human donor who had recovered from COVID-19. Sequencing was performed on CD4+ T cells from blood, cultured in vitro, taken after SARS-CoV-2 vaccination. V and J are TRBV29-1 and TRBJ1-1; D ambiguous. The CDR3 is CSAAGLNTEAFF. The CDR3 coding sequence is TGCAGCGCTGCGGGCCTTAACACTGAAGCTTTCTTT.